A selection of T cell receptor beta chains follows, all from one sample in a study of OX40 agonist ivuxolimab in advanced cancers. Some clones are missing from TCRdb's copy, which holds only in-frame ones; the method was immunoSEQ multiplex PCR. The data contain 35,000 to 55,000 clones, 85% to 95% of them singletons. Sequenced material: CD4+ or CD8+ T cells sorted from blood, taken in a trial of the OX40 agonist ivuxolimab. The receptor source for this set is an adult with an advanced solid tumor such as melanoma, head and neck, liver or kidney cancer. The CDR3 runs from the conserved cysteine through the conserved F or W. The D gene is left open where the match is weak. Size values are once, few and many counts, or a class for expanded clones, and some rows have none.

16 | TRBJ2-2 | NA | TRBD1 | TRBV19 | TGTGCCAGTAGTATAACAGGGGGCCTAGGCACCGGGGAGCTGTTTTTT | CASSITGGLGTGELFF
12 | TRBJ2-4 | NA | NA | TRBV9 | TGTGCCAGCAGCCCGTCAGATAACATTCAGTACTTC | CASSPSDNIQYF
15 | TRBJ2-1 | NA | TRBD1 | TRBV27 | TGTGCCAGCAGTCCTGGACAGGGAAAGTACAATGAGCAGTTCTTC | CASSPGQGKYNEQFF
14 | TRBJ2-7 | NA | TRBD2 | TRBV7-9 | TGTGCCAGCAGCTCATCGACTAGCGACTACGAGCAGTACTTC | CASSSSTSDYEQYF
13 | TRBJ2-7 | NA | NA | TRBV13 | TGTGCCAGCAGCGGCAGTCTGATCCACGAGCAGTACTTC | CASSGSLIHEQYF
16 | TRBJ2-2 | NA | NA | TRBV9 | TGTGCCAGCAGCGCTGGAATGTCACCGGGACCCGGGGAGCTGTTTTTT | CASSAGMSPGPGELFF
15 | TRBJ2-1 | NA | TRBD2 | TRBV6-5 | TGTGCCAGCAGATGGACTAGCGGGAGGCTCGATGAGCAGTTCTTC | CASRWTSGRLDEQFF
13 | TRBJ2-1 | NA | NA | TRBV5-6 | TGTGCCAGCAGCATCGAATTGTACAATGAGCAGTTCTTC | CASSIELYNEQFF
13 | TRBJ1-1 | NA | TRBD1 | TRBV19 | TGTGCCATCTCGAGAGAGGGGGCAATTGAAGCTTTCTTT | CAISREGAIEAFF
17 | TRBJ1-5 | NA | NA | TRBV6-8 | TGTGCCAGCAGTTACTCTCCGGGGGCAATAAGCAATCAGCCCCAGCATTTT | CASSYSPGAISNQPQHF
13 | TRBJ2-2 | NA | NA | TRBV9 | TGTGCCAGCAGCGCAGGGGCACCGGGGGAGCTGTTTTTT | CASSAGAPGELFF
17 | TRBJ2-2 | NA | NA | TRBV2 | TGTGCCAGCACCGCGTTGCCCCCCGGAGCCCTCACCGGGGAGCTGTTTTTT | CASTALPPGALTGELFF
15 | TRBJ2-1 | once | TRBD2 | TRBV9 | TGTGCCAGCAGCACTAGCGGGAGGGGCTACAATGAGCAGTTCTTC | CASSTSGRGYNEQFF
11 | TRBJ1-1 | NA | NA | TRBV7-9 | TGTGCCAGCAGCTTAATTCATGAAGCTTTCTTT | CASSLIHEAFF
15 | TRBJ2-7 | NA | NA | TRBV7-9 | TGTGCCAGCAGCCAAAGTACCGGGACTGCCTACGAGCAGTACTTC | CASSQSTGTAYEQYF
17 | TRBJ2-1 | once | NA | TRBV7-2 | TGTGCCAGCAGCCGATCACAAACTAGCCTAATAGCCCATGAGCAGTTCTTC | CASSRSQTSLIAHEQFF
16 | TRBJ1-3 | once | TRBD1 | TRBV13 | TGTGCCAGCAGCTCTAGGGACAGACTCTCTGGAAACACCATATATTTT | CASSSRDRLSGNTIYF
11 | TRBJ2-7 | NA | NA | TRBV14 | TGTGCCAGCAGCCAAGTAGCGGAGCAGTACTTC | CASSQVAEQYF
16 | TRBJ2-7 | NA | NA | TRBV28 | TGTGCCAGCAGTCCGGGGAGGCCCACCCCCTCCTACGAGCAGTACTTC | CASSPGRPTPSYEQYF
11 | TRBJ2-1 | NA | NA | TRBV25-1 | TGTGCCAGCAGCTCGGGGGGCAGGGGGATCTTC | CASSSGGRGIF
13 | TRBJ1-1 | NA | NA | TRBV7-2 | TGTGCCAGCAGCCCTGGGGGAGTAACTGAAGCTTTCTTT | CASSPGGVTEAFF
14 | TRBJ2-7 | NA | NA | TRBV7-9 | TGTGCCAGCAGCTTAGTCGGTCACCCCGAGGAGCAGTACTTC | CASSLVGHPEEQYF
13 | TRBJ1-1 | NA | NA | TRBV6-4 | TGTGCCAGCAGTGACTCCAAAAACACTGAAGCTTTCTTT | CASSDSKNTEAFF
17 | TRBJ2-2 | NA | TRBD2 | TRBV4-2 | TGTGCCACCACACTCGGGACTAGCGGGAGTATCCACGGGGAGCTGTTTTTT | CATTLGTSGSIHGELFF
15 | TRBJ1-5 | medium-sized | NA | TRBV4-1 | TGCGCCAGCAGCCAAGATAGGGGGAACAATCAGCCCCAGCATTTT | CASSQDRGNNQPQHF
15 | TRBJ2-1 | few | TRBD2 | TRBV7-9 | TGTGCCAGCAGCACGACTAGCGGGAGTGACAATGAGCAGTTCTTC | CASSTTSGSDNEQFF
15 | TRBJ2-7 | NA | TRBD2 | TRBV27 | TGTGCCAGCAGTTTATCGACTAGCGGGTCCCACGAGCAGTACTTC | CASSLSTSGSHEQYF
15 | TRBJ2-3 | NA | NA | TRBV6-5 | TGTGCCAGCAGCCCAGGACAGACCCGGGTGGATACGCAGTATTTT | CASSPGQTRVDTQYF
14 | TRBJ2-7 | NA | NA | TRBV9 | TGTGCCAGCAGCCTCGGGGGGCCGGGCTACGAGCAGTACTTC | CASSLGGPGYEQYF
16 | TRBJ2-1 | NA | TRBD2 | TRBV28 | TGTGCCAGCAGTTTATCCGGACTAGCGGGTTACAATGAGCAGTTCTTC | CASSLSGLAGYNEQFF
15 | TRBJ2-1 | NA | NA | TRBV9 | TGTGCCAGCAGCGTAGTGTCCTTATCCTACAATGAGCAGTTCTTC | CASSVVSLSYNEQFF
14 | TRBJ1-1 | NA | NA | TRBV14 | TGTGCCAGCAGCCAAGACTGGGTCGTCACTGAAGCTTTCTTT | CASSQDWVVTEAFF
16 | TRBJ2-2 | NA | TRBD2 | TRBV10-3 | TGTGCCATCACGGGACTAGCGGGGTCGAACACCGGGGAGCTGTTTTTT | CAITGLAGSNTGELFF
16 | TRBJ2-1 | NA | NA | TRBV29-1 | TGCAGCGTTGTGATGAACTGGGAGGGGGCCTACAATGAGCAGTTCTTC | CSVVMNWEGAYNEQFF
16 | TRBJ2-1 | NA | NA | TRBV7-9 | TGTGCCAGCAGCCTATCGACAGGTATCTCCTACAATGAGCAGTTCTTC | CASSLSTGISYNEQFF
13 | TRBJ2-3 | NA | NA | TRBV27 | TGTGCCAGCAGTTTATTGCGGACAGATACGCAGTATTTT | CASSLLRTDTQYF
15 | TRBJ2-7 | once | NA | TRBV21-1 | TGTGCCAGCAGCAACCTGCCGGGACAGGGGGCGGCGCAGTACTTC | CASSNLPGQGAAQYF
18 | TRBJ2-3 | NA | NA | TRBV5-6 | TGTGCCAGCAGCTTGGCGGGGCCCGGCCGGGTATACACAGATACGCAGTATTTT | CASSLAGPGRVYTDTQYF
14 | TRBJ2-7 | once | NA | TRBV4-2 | TGTGCCAGCAGCCAAGTAGGGGCCCGGGTCGGGCAGTACTTC | CASSQVGARVGQYF
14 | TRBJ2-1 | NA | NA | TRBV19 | TGTGCCAATAGTATCGTGGGGGCCGGGGATGAGCAGTTCTTC | CANSIVGAGDEQFF
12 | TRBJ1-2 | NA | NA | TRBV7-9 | TGTGCCAGCAGCAAGGACAGCTTGGGCTACACCTTC | CASSKDSLGYTF
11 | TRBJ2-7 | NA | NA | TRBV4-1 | TGCGCCAGCAGCCTTGGGTACGAGCAGTACTTC | CASSLGYEQYF
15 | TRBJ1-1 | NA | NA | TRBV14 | TGTGCCAGCAGCCAGTTGAGCGGGGTCGGCACTGAAGCTTTCTTT | CASSQLSGVGTEAFF
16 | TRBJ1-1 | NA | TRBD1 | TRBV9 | TGTGCCAGCAGCGCCGGACAGGGGGCTGAGAACACTGAAGCTTTCTTT | CASSAGQGAENTEAFF
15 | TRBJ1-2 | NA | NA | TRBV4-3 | TGCGCCAGCAGCCCCTCGGCCGGGGCCCCCTATGGCTACACCTTC | CASSPSAGAPYGYTF
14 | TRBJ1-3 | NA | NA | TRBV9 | TGTGCCAGCAGCGTGGGGGGAGCTGGAAACACCATATATTTT | CASSVGGAGNTIYF
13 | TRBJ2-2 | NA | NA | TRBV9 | TGTGCCAGCAGCGTAGGAATGTCCGGGGAGCTGTTTTTT | CASSVGMSGELFF
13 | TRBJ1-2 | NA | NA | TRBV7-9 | TGTGCCAGCAGCTTAGAGACTAACTATGGCTACACCTTC | CASSLETNYGYTF
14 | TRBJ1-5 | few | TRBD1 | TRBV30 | TGTGCCTGGAGTGTAGGGCAGGGGGATCAGCCCCAGCATTTT | CAWSVGQGDQPQHF
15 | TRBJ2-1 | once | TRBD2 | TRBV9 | TGTGCCAGCAGCCCTTGGCTAGCGGGAGACAATGAGCAGTTCTTC | CASSPWLAGDNEQFF
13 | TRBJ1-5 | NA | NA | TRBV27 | TGTGCCAGCAGTTTATCGGGCCATCAGCCCCAGCATTTT | CASSLSGHQPQHF
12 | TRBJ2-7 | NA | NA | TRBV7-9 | TGTGCCAGCAGCCTATCCCCCTACGAGCAGTACTTC | CASSLSPYEQYF
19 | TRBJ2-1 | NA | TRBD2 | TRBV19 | TGTGCCAGTCGTTCACTGACGGGACTTAGCGGGAGTTCCTACAATGAGCAGTTCTTC | CASRSLTGLSGSSYNEQFF
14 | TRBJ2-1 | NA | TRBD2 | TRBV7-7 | TGTGCTAGCAGCTCTAGCGGATCCTACAATGAGCAGTTCTTC | CASSSSGSYNEQFF
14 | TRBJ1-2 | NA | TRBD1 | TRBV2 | TGTGCCAGCAGTGCCGACAGGGTCGGCTATGGCTACACCTTC | CASSADRVGYGYTF
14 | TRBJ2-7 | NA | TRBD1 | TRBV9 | TGTGCCAGCAGCGTGGGACAGAGTACCTACGAGCAGTACTTC | CASSVGQSTYEQYF
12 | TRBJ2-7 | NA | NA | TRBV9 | TGTGCCAGCAGCGTAGATCCCTACGAGCAGTACTTC | CASSVDPYEQYF
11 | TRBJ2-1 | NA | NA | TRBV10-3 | TGTGCCATCAGTGAAGGAGGTGAGCAGTTCTTC | CAISEGGEQFF
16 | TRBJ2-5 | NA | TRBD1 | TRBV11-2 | TGTGCCAGCAGCTTATCCGGGACAGGACACCAAGAGACCCAGTACTTC | CASSLSGTGHQETQYF